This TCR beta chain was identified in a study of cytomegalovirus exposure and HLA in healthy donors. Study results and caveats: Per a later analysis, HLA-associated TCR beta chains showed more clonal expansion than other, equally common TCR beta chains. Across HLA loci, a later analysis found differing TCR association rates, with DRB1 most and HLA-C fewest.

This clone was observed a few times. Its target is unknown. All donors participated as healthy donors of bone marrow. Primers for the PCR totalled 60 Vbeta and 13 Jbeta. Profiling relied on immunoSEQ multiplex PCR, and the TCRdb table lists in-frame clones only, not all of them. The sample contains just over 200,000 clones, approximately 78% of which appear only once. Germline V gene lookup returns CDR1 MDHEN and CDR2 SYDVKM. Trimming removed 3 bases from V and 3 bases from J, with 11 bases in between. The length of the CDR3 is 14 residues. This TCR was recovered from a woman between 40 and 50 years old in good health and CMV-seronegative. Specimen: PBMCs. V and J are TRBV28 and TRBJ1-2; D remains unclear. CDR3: CASSFGGDDYGYTF. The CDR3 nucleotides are TGTGCCAGCAGTTTCGGTGGAGATGACTATGGCTACACCTTC.